Listed below are T cell receptor beta chains from one sample, sequenced in a study of cytomegalovirus exposure and HLA in healthy donors. Sequencing used immunoSEQ multiplex PCR; TCRdb keeps in-frame clones, though not all of them. Found here are around 46,000 clones; the top ten clones hold roughly 0.99%. Sequenced input: PBMCs. The source is a middle-aged woman in good health and CMV-seronegative. Each CDR3 is given with its conserved first and last residue. A D gene is named only where the DNA matches it firmly.

TRBJ1-5 - TRBV6-5 TGTGCCAGCCGTGCGGCAGATAATCAGCCCCAGCATTTT CASRAADNQPQHF
TRBJ1-5 TRBD1 TRBV5-6 TGTGCCAGCAGCCCGGGGACAGGGGACAATCAGCCCCAGCATTTT CASSPGTGDNQPQHF
TRBJ1-3 - TRBV6-5 TGTGCCAGCAGAGACCCGGGAACCTCTGGAAACACCATATATTTT CASRDPGTSGNTIYF
TRBJ2-2 - TRBV9 TGTGCCAGCAGCGTAGCCCTGGTCGTATCAACTGGGGAGCTGTTTTTT CASSVALVVSTGELFF
TRBJ2-7 TRBD1 TRBV7-9 TGTGCCAGCAGCGAGGGACAGACACCGACCTACGAGCAGTACTTC CASSEGQTPTYEQYF
TRBJ2-3 TRBD2 TRBV30 TGTGCCTGGAGTGCCGCATGGACTAGCGGGAGAGGTAGCACAGATACGCAGTATTTT CAWSAAWTSGRGSTDTQYF
TRBJ2-2 - TRBV5-1 TGCGCCAGCACAGAACAGGCAAACACCGGGGAGCTGTTTTTT CASTEQANTGELFF
TRBJ1-2 - TRBV19 TGTGCCAGTAGTATACCTCGCTATGGCTACACCTTC CASSIPRYGYTF
TRBJ1-5 - TRBV28 TGTGCCAGCAGTTCCCAAGAGGGAGATCAGCCCCAGCATTTT CASSSQEGDQPQHF
TRBJ1-1 - TRBV11-3 TGTGCCAGCAGCTTAGATGGGCGGGGTGGAATGGCTGAAGCTTTCTTT CASSLDGRGGMAEAFF
TRBJ2-7 - TRBV19 TGTGCCAGTAGTATTTACACGGACGGGGACTACGAGCAGTACTTC CASSIYTDGDYEQYF
TRBJ1-3 - TRBV6-5 TGTGCCAGCAGTGAGAATAGTGGAAACACCATATATTTT CASSENSGNTIYF
TRBJ1-1 - TRBV9 TGTGCCAGCAGCCCTCTGGACCGCCAGGGCACTGAAGCTTTCTTT CASSPLDRQGTEAFF
TRBJ1-5 TRBD1 TRBV7-6 TGTGCCAGCAGCCCCCGGACAGGGCTACAGCCCCAGCATTTT CASSPRTGLQPQHF
TRBJ2-7 TRBD2 TRBV6-6 TGTGCCAGCAGTACCGGGACTAGCGGGGTCTACGAGCAGTACTTC CASSTGTSGVYEQYF
TRBJ1-2 - TRBV28 TGTGCCAGCAGTTTCGATAGTACAGGCCTCTATGGCTACACCTTC CASSFDSTGLYGYTF
TRBJ2-1 - TRBV19 TGTGCCAGTAGGAGCCGATCCTACAATGAGCAGTTCTTC CASRSRSYNEQFF
TRBJ1-1 TRBD1 TRBV18 TGTGCCAGCTCACGAGGTGGACAGGGAAACACTGAAGCTTTCTTT CASSRGGQGNTEAFF
TRBJ2-1 TRBD2 TRBV9 TGTGCCAGCAGCGTGCTGACTAGCGGGCTTGACAATGAGCAGTTCTTC CASSVLTSGLDNEQFF
TRBJ2-5 TRBD1 TRBV11-3 TGTGCCAGCAGCTTAGATTTCCGGACAGGGGGAGAGACCCAGTACTTC CASSLDFRTGGETQYF
TRBJ2-7 - TRBV28 TGTGCCAGCAGTTCGGGGTACGAGCAGTACTTC CASSSGYEQYF
TRBJ2-7 - TRBV18 TGTGCCAGCGCACTCACTTTCAGGGAAGAGGACTACGAGCAGTACTTC CASALTFREEDYEQYF
TRBJ2-1 - TRBV23-1 TGCGCCAGCAAACAGGTTCCCCTGGTGCAGTTCTTC CASKQVPLVQFF